Shown below are 17 T cell receptor beta chains from a single sample sequenced in a study of Ad26.COV2.S vaccination and SARS-CoV-2 variants. Treatment denoted: roughly 18 received Ad26.COV2.S at low or high dose, single or two shots; five or six received placebo; per-sample allocation not given. All samples were drawn on day 63, counting from the first vaccine or placebo injection. The repertoire was sequenced with immunoSEQ multiplex PCR; TCRdb's copy has only in-frame clones and lacks some. Here the sample spans 300,000 to 350,000 clones, 86% being singletons. This specimen was peripheral blood, taken in a trial of Ad26.COV2.S vaccine versus placebo. All receptors derive from a person aged 18-65 years who received the Ad26.COV2.S COVID-19 vaccine or a placebo.

The V gene is TRBV7-9, the J gene TRBJ2-5, with D hard to call. There are 15 residues in the CDR3. Between the trimmed V and J ends, which lost 2 bases and 0 bases, there was a span of 10 bases. CDR1 and CDR2 from the germline V gene are SEHNR and FQNEAQ (reference sequence). Here the CDR3 reads CASSLRAGYQETQYF. In DNA form, the CDR3 reads TGTGCCAGCAGCTTAAGGGCAGGCTACCAAGAGACCCAGTACTTC.

The genes are TRBV4-1 and TRBJ2-2, with unresolved D. This CDR3 contains 16 residues. The germline V gene has CDR1 MGHRA and CDR2 YSYEKL. V dropped 2 bases and J dropped 3 bases, with 13 bases sitting between them. CDR3 DNA: TGCGCCAGCAGCCAAAGCGTAACCGTCCACACCGGGGAGCTGTTTTTT. Residues: CASSQSVTVHTGELFF.

The chain employs TRBV7-2 and TRBJ1-3; 7 bases match TRBD1. CDR1 and CDR2 from the germline V gene are SGHTA and FQGNSA. The J segment lost 5 bases and the V segment lost 2 bases, leaving 6 bases of the junction unmatched. The CDR3 contains 15 residues. In DNA, the CDR3 is TGTGCCAGCAGCTTAAGGGGACAGCAGAGAAACACCATATATTTT. Encoded protein: CASSLRGQQRNTIYF. Full variable domain (outside the CDR3, taken from reference TRBV7-2 and TRBJ1-3): GAGVSQSPSNKVTEKGKDVELRCDPISGHTALYWYRQSLGQGLEFLIYFQGNSAPDKSGLPSDRFSAERTGGSVSTLTIQRTQQEDSAVYLCASSLRGQQRNTIYFGEGSWLTVV.

The CDR3 DNA reads TGTGCCAGCAGCTTGGGGACCCCCCGGGTTAGTACGCAGTATTTT. It encodes CASSLGTPRVSTQYF. The V gene is TRBV5-5, the J gene TRBJ2-3; D not resolved. Deletions cut 0 bases from V and 8 bases from J, with 16 bases between. This CDR3 contains 15 residues. Germline lookup yields CDR1 SGHKS and CDR2 YYEKEE (reference sequence).

The genes are TRBV29-1 and TRBJ2-7; D unresolved. The CDR3 totals 13 residues. Germline V gene lookup returns CDR1 SQVTM and CDR2 ANQGSEA. Trimming cost V 7 bases and J 2 bases, with 15 bases left between them. In DNA, the CDR3 is TGCAGCGCCTCCAGAGATGACACCTACGAGCAGTACTTC. Translating gives CSASRDDTYEQYF.

The chain recombines TRBV5-1 with TRBJ2-7; 9 bases line up with TRBD1. The CDR3 extends over 14 amino acids. V was pared by 4 bases and J by 7 bases, with 9 bases of the junction left unmatched. The germline CDR1 and CDR2 sequences are SGHRS and YFSETQ. For the CDR3, the DNA is TGCGCCAGCAGCCCCCCCGGGACAGGGAGTGAGCAGTACTTC. It yields the protein CASSPPGTGSEQYF.

Turning to this clone: At one end, the junction sequence differs from germline, possibly due to a read error. This chain uses TRBV29-1 with TRBJ2-7, with D perhaps matching TRBD1 (6 bases). Germline lookup yields CDR1 SQVTM and CDR2 ANQGSEA. This CDR3 has 13 residues. The CDR3 nucleotides are TGCAGCGTTCAGAGGGGGAGCTCCTACGGGCAGTACTTC. It yields the protein CSVQRGSSYGQYF.

V gene TRBV7-9 combines with J gene TRBJ1-1; D is unclear. This CDR3 is 12 amino acids long. Trimming removed 1 base from V and 6 bases from J, with 6 bases in between. Germline assignment: CDR1 SEHNR and CDR2 FQNEAQ (reference sequence). CDR3 sequence: CASSLVTAEAFF. The CDR3 nucleotides read TGTGCCAGCAGCTTAGTGACGGCTGAAGCTTTCTTT.

The V gene is TRBV10-1, the J gene TRBJ2-3; D is possibly TRBD1 or TRBD2 (5 bases each). The CDR3 loop spans 13 amino acids. The germline V gene encodes CDR1 WNHNN and CDR2 SYGVQD (reference sequence). V was shortened by 5 bases and J by 10 bases, with 16 bases between the two germline ends. Here the CDR3 reads CASSLTAQGAQYF. Here the CDR3 DNA reads TGCGCCAGCAGTCTCACCGCCCAGGGAGCGCAGTATTTT.

V usage is TRBV30 and J usage is TRBJ1-4; D unresolved. Trimming took 7 bases from V and 3 from J, leaving 9 bases between them. This CDR3 region has 12 residues. Germline values: CDR1 GTSNPN, CDR2 SVGIG (reference sequence). The CDR3 here is CASSTSNEKLFF. In DNA, the CDR3 is TGTGCCTCCTCAACCTCTAATGAAAAACTGTTTTTT.

The chain couples TRBV10-3 to TRBJ2-1; 12 bases fit TRBD2. The CDR3 is 18 amino acids. J lost 0 bases, V lost 7 bases, and 10 bases had no gene match. In germline, CDR1 is ENHRY, CDR2 SYGVKD. The CDR3 loop is CAIKRTSGDTSSYNEQFF. In DNA, the CDR3 is TGTGCCATCAAGCGGACTAGCGGGGATACAAGCTCCTACAATGAGCAGTTCTTC.

The chain has TRBV18 and TRBJ2-2, with D possibly being TRBD1 (5 bases). Germline loops: CDR1 KGHSH, CDR2 LQKENI. CDR3 length equals 20 residues. V was trimmed by 3 bases and J by 4 bases, leaving 27 bases between them. In nucleotides, the CDR3 is TGTGCCAGCTCACCTCCAAGATTGACCTGGGCAGGGTCAGGCACCGGGGAGCTGTTTTTT. Translating it yields CASSPPRLTWAGSGTGELFF.

This clone was counted a few times. The V call is TRBV5-1, the J call TRBJ1-1; D ambiguous. V was clipped by 5 bases and J by 10 bases, with 12 bases between them. In germline, CDR1 is SGHRS, CDR2 YFSETQ. This CDR3 has 11 amino acids. CDR3 residues: CASSLGSIAFF. In nucleotides, the CDR3 is TGCGCCAGCAGTCTGGGGAGTATAGCTTTCTTT.

This clone was seen a handful of times. V gene TRBV11-2 combines with J gene TRBJ2-5, with 8 bases matching TRBD2. CDR1 and CDR2 from the germline V gene are SGHAT and FQNNGV. J lost 5 bases, V lost 0 bases, and 11 bases had no gene match. The CDR3 extends over 17 amino acids. CDR3 bases: TGTGCCAGCAGCTTAGATCGCGTTGGTCTAGCGGGTGAGACCCAGTACTTC. This codes for CASSLDRVGLAGETQYF.

This clone was picked up one time. The chain carries TRBV19 and TRBJ2-5; TRBD1 might be the D (6 bases). V lost 5 bases and J 5 bases, leaving 15 bases between the germline ends. Germline V gene sequence: CDR1 LNHDA, CDR2 SQIVND (reference sequence). The CDR3 loop spans 14 amino acids. The CDR3, as DNA: TGTGCCAGTAGTGGGCAGGGGTTTCGTGAGACCCAGTACTTC. This encodes CASSGQGFRETQYF.

The chain joins TRBV5-4 to TRBJ2-7; 8 nucleotides match TRBD1. Germline CDR1 SGHNT, CDR2 YYREEE (reference sequence). CDR3 size: 14 residues. The V segment lost 4 bases and the J segment 6 bases; nucleotides outside the gene matches: 9. CDR3 nucleotides: TGTGCCAGCAGCGCCGGACAGGGCGGACGCGAGCAGTACTTC. Encoded protein: CASSAGQGGREQYF.

This clone was recorded once. The chain uses TRBV27 and TRBJ1-2, with a weak D call TRBD1 (5 bases). The CDR3 contains 13 residues. From germline, CDR1 is MNHEY and CDR2 SMNVEV (reference sequence). Trimming left V 3 bases short and J 7 bases short, with 12 bases between. CDR3 bases: TGTGCCAGCAGTTTTAGGAACGGGGCTGGCTACACCTTC. As protein: CASSFRNGAGYTF.